The text below deals with one T cell receptor (beta chain). The antigen is undetermined. This record comes from a study of vaccination and CD4 T cells after COVID-19. Germline lookup yields CDR1 SEHNR and CDR2 FQNEAQ (reference sequence). V was clipped by 3 bases and J by 0 bases, with 16 bases between them. The CDR3 is 17 residues long. An Oncomine TCR Beta short-read assay was used to sequence the DNA from cultured CD4+ T cells. TCRdb processed the PCR reads anew with MiXCR; each CDR3 protein has one entry. The profile shows some 11,000 distinct CDR3 sequences, roughly 60% of them singletons. The treatment was: approximately 11-day PBMC culture with coronavirus spike peptide pools or control peptides (ViraFEST assay).

This chain uses TRBV7-9 with TRBJ2-3; D remains ambiguous. The receptor was derived from a human donor who had recovered from COVID-19. The sample taken for sequencing was CD4+ T cells from blood, cultured in vitro. The chain's CDR3 is CASSLGIGNNSTDTQYF. CDR3 nucleotides: TGTGCCAGCAGCTTGGGGATAGGCAACAATAGCACAGATACGCAGTATTTT.